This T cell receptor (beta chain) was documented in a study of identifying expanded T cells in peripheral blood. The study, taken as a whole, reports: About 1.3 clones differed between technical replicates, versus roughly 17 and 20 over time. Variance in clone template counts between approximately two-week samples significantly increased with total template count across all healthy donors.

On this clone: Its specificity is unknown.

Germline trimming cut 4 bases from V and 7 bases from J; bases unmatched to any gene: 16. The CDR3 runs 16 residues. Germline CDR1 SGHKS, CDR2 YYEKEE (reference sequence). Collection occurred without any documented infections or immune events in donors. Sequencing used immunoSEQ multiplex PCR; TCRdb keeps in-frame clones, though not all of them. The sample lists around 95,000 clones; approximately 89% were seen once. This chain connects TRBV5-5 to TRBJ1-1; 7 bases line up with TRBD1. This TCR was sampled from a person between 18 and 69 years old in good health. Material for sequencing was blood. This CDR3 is CASSPEVAGGNIEAFF. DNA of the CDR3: TGTGCCAGCAGCCCGGAAGTGGCAGGGGGTAATATTGAAGCTTTCTTT.